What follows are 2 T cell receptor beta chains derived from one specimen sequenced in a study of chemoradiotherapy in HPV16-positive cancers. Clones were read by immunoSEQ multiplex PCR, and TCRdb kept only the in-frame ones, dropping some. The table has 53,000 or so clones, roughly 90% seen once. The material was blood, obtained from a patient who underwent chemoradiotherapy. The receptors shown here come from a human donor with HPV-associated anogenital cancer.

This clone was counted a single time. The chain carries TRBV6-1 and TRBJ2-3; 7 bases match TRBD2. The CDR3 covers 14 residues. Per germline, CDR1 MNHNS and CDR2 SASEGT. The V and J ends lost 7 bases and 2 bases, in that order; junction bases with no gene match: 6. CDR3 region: CASTQGGNTDTQYF. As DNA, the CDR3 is TGTGCCAGCACCCAGGGAGGGAACACAGATACGCAGTATTTT.

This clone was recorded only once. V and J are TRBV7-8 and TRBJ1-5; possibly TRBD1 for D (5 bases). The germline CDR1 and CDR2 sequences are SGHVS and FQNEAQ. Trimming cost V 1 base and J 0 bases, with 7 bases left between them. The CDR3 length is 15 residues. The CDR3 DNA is TGTGCCAGCAGCTTAGGGGACGGTAGCAATCAGCCCCAGCATTTT. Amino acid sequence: CASSLGDGSNQPQHF.